These T cell receptor beta chains were read from a single sample in a study of T cells after yellow fever vaccination. In TCRdb, the 5' RACE reads were re-called with MiXCR into one record per CDR3 protein. Here the sample spans 450,000 to 600,000 distinct CDR3 sequences, roughly 14% being singletons. Here the sequenced sample was PBMCs, taken on the day of the yellow fever booster vaccination. These receptors came from a man aged 25-45 years who received the YFV17D yellow fever vaccine. Each CDR3 is given with its conserved first and last residue. A D gene is named only where the DNA matches it firmly. Size is stated for part of the rows, as once, few or many counts, or as a class when the clone is expanded.

few	TRBV28	TRBJ2-5	TRBD1	CASRDRESRETQYF	TGTGCCAGCCGGGACAGGGAATCTCGAGAGACCCAGTACTTC
-	TRBV7-2	TRBJ2-5	TRBD1	CASSSMAGLWTGETQYF	TGTGCCAGCAGTTCGATGGCCGGTCTATGGACAGGAGAGACCCAGTACTTC
many	TRBV7-2	TRBJ2-1	TRBD2	CASSRTSGGNEQFF	TGTGCCAGCAGCCGGACTAGCGGGGGGAATGAGCAGTTCTTC
many	TRBV3-1	TRBJ1-6	-	CASTHAGGAPLHF	TGTGCCAGCACTCATGCGGGGGGAGCGCCCCTCCACTTT
few	TRBV15	TRBJ2-1	TRBD2	CATSGLAGGNEQFF	TGTGCCACCAGCGGGCTAGCGGGAGGGAATGAGCAGTTCTTC
-	TRBV7-2	TRBJ2-7	-	CASSSTSDRTYEQYF	TGTGCCAGCAGCTCAACTTCCGACAGAACCTACGAGCAGTACTTC
few	TRBV7-9	TRBJ1-2	-	CASSLGRAGRYGYTF	TGTGCCAGCAGCTTGGGGCGGGCGGGCCGCTATGGCTACACCTTC
many	TRBV25-1	TRBJ2-5	TRBD1	CASSEVNRLPGQRGGGTQYF	TGTGCCAGCAGTGAGGTTAATAGGCTACCGGGACAGAGGGGTGGTGGGACCCAGTACTTC
many	TRBV28	TRBJ2-3	TRBD2	CASSPRRGIDTQYF	TGTGCCAGCAGCCCTCGGCGGGGGATAGATACGCAGTATTTT
-	TRBV18	TRBJ2-4	-	CASSPPPGNIQYF	TGTGCCAGCTCACCACCCCCCGGAAACATTCAGTACTTC